The present TCR beta chain was sequenced within a study of shared clonotypes between healthy human individuals. Background on the study: The plates for each donor numbered three CD4 naive, three CD4 memory, two CD8 naive and one CD8 memory.

Genomic DNA from each subset was divided evenly over several immunoSEQ plates. The repertoire was sequenced with immunoSEQ multiplex PCR; TCRdb's copy has only in-frame clones and lacks some. The table has about 1.5 million clones, around 98% seen once. A split of CD4+ cells into CD45RA+ naive and CD45RA-negative memory subsets was performed. General study findings and limits: The study generally estimated greater richness for naive than memory subsets.

On this clone itself: Its antigen is unidentified.

Germline-derived CDR1 and CDR2 are SGHAT and FQNNGV. Trimming shortened V by 5 bases and J by 0 bases, and 12 bases separated the two germline ends. This CDR3 contains 15 residues. The source is a man aged 30-40 years in good health. The chain uses TRBV11-2 and TRBJ2-3, with TRBD2 as a possible D gene (5 bases). Input material: naive CD4+ T cells sorted from blood. Subset given: CD45RA+ positively selected. Here the CDR3 reads CASSLFGSSTDTQYF. The CDR3 DNA reads as TGTGCCAGCAGCCTCTTTGGGAGTAGCACAGATACGCAGTATTTT.